The 18 T cell receptor beta chains below come from one sample, sequenced in a study of response to subunit inactivated influenza vaccine. TCRdb passed the RT-PCR reads through MiXCR, listing each CDR3 protein once. The sample holds roughly 190,000 distinct CDR3 sequences, over 13% seen once. Sequences were derived from CD8+ T cells sorted from PBMCs, sampled more than 4 days after vaccination. The receptor set was obtained from a man aged 50-60 years who received an inactivated influenza vaccine.

The chain combines TRBV11-2 with TRBJ2-7; D assignment may be TRBD1 or TRBD2 (7 bases each). CDR1 and CDR2 (germline): SGHAT, FQNNGV. Trimming took off 2 bases at V and 2 bases at J, with 10 bases between the two ends. CDR3 length equals 14 residues. CDR3 amino acids: CASSLSGGAYEQYF. The CDR3 nucleotides read TGTGCCAGCAGCTTATCAGGGGGGGCCTACGAGCAGTACTTC. Together with reference TRBV11-2 and TRBJ2-7, the CDR3 gives the full variable domain: EAGVAQSPRYKIIEKRQSVAFWCNPISGHATLYWYQQILGQGPKLLIQFQNNGVVDDSQLPKDRFSAERLKGVDSTLKIQPAKLEDSAVYLCASSLSGGAYEQYFGPGTRLTVT.

This clonotype was observed once. The DNA for the CDR3 is TGTGCCAGCACCCCCGGGCGTGGAAACACCATATATTTT. Protein sequence: CASTPGRGNTIYF. This rearrangement joins TRBV13 to TRBJ1-3; D remains unclear. V was cut by 7 bases and J by 3 bases, with 10 bases left in between. Per the germline V gene, CDR1 is PRHDT and CDR2 is FYEKMQ (reference sequence). The CDR3 is 13 residues long.

The rearrangement joins TRBV27 to TRBJ2-5; D ambiguous. The CDR3 length is 14 residues. Trimming left V 4 bases short and J 2 bases short, with 11 bases between. CDR1 is MNHEY and CDR2 is SMNVEV in the germline V gene (reference sequence). CDR3 loop: CASSSLPPQETQYF. CDR3 DNA sequence: TGTGCCAGCAGTTCCCTCCCCCCTCAAGAGACCCAGTACTTC.

This clonotype was detected a few times. The chain recombines TRBV7-9 with TRBJ1-1, with D hard to call. Germline CDR1 reads SEHNR; CDR2 reads FQNEAQ (reference sequence). The CDR3 runs to 13 residues. Deletions cut 1 base from V and 3 bases from J, with 6 bases between. The chain's CDR3 is CASSLGFYTEAFF. The CDR3 region has the DNA TGTGCCAGCAGCTTAGGTTTTTACACTGAAGCTTTCTTT.

The chain recombines TRBV5-1 with TRBJ2-1; 9 bases line up with TRBD1. The CDR3 loop spans 15 amino acids. Per the germline V gene, CDR1 is SGHRS and CDR2 is YFSETQ. J gave up 6 bases and V 2 bases, and 6 bases lay outside the gene matches. CDR3 sequence reads: CASSFPQGAGNEQFF. The CDR3 nucleotides are TGCGCCAGCAGCTTCCCACAGGGGGCTGGCAATGAGCAGTTCTTC.

This clonotype was observed a handful of times. The rearrangement links TRBV9 to TRBJ2-7, with D unresolved. Per the germline V gene, CDR1 is SGDLS and CDR2 is YYNGEE. Trimming took 0 bases from V and 0 from J, leaving 7 bases between them. This CDR3 spans 14 amino acids. The CDR3 here is CASSVGSFSYEQYF. The CDR3, as DNA: TGTGCCAGCAGCGTAGGTAGCTTCTCCTACGAGCAGTACTTC.

In its sample, this clonotype was seen many times. The rearrangement uses TRBV6-2 or TRBV6-3 and TRBJ2-7, with 9 nucleotides matching TRBD1. The CDR3 is made up of 14 amino acids. J gave up 1 base and V 7 bases, and 5 bases lay outside the gene matches. Germline V gives CDR1 MNHEY, CDR2 SVGEGT. CDR3 sequence reads: CASNPGQGSYEQYF. CDR3 sequence (DNA): TGTGCCAGCAATCCGGGACAGGGATCCTACGAGCAGTACTTC.

This sequence joins TRBV5-1 and TRBJ2-1; 9 nucleotides align to TRBD2. Germline V CDR1 and CDR2: SGHRS, YFSETQ. The CDR3 has 14 residues. V lost 2 bases, J lost 6 bases, and 3 bases stayed unmatched. CDR3 in amino acids: CASSFQRGANEQFF. Written as DNA, the CDR3 is TGCGCCAGCAGCTTCCAGCGGGGGGCCAATGAGCAGTTCTTC.

At least ten counts were recorded for this clonotype. The chain has TRBV3-1 and TRBJ2-2; perhaps TRBD2 as D (6 bases). V was clipped by 1 base and J by 5 bases, with 8 bases between them. Per germline, CDR1 LGHDT and CDR2 YNNKEL (reference sequence). The CDR3 runs 14 residues. Written as DNA, the CDR3 is TGTGCCAGCAGCCAAGTTGCGGGGACCGGGGAGCTGTTTTTT. Translated, it gives CASSQVAGTGELFF. Full variable domain (rest looked up from reference TRBV3-1 and TRBJ2-2): DTAVSQTPKYLVTQMGNDKSIKCEQNLGHDTMYWYKQDSKKFLKIMFSYNNKELIINETVPNRFSPKSPDKAHLNLHINSLELGDSAVYFCASSQVAGTGELFFGEGSRLTVL.

The gene calls are TRBV24-1 and TRBJ2-1, with D unresolved. The CDR3 contains 13 residues. Deletions cut 5 bases from V and 10 bases from J, with 14 bases between. The germline V gene has CDR1 KGHDR and CDR2 SFDVKD. The DNA of the CDR3 is TGTGCCACCAGTGTTCCGGCCAGACACGAGCAGTTCTTC. Its protein is CATSVPARHEQFF.

V gene TRBV3-1 combines with J gene TRBJ2-5; tentatively, D is TRBD2 (5 bases). Germline V gives CDR1 LGHDT, CDR2 YNNKEL (reference sequence). The length of the CDR3 is 16 residues. V lost 0 bases to trimming and J lost 1 base, with 12 bases between them. The CDR3, as DNA: TGTGCCAGCAGCCAAGATTTTGGGAGATCCCAAGAGACCCAGTACTTC. Residues: CASSQDFGRSQETQYF.

This clonotype has a count of ten or more. The genes are TRBV4-3 and TRBJ2-7; D might be TRBD2 (6 bases). The CDR3 length is 15 residues. The germline CDR1 and CDR2 sequences are LGHNA and YSLEER. V dropped 4 bases and J dropped 3 bases, with 16 bases sitting between them. Here the CDR3 reads CASSPGKGGYYEQYF. CDR3 nucleotide sequence: TGCGCCAGCAGCCCAGGAAAAGGAGGGTACTACGAGCAGTACTTC.

This clonotype turned up a few times. CDR3 in amino acids: CASSQGQGPSYEQYF. The CDR3 DNA sequence: TGTGCCAGCAGCCAAGGACAGGGTCCCTCCTACGAGCAGTACTTC. V usage is TRBV7-6 and J usage is TRBJ2-7; 8 bases are a match to TRBD1. Germline CDR1 and CDR2: SGHVS and FNYEAQ. The trim removed 5 bases at V and 0 bases at J, leaving 6 bases unmatched. The CDR3 runs to 15 residues.

V gene TRBV7-2 combines with J gene TRBJ2-3; D is undetermined. CDR1 SGHTA and CDR2 FQGNSA come from the germline V gene. The CDR3 totals 16 residues. V dropped 3 bases and J dropped 0 bases, with 13 bases sitting between them. CDR3 coding DNA: TGTGCCAGCAGCTTCCCGGGCTTGGGCAGCACAGATACGCAGTATTTT. This gives the protein CASSFPGLGSTDTQYF.

This clonotype was observed a few times. The rearrangement links TRBV27 to TRBJ2-5, with a possible D match to TRBD2 (5 bases). Trimming removed 2 bases from V and 7 bases from J, with 11 bases in between. Germline loops: CDR1 MNHEY, CDR2 SMNVEV (reference sequence). The CDR3 covers 13 residues. The CDR3 region has the DNA TGTGCCAGCAGTTTACGGCCCAGCGGGACCCAGTACTTC. Amino acids: CASSLRPSGTQYF.

This clonotype was observed many times. The V call is TRBV12-3 or TRBV12-4, the J call TRBJ2-1; tentatively, D is TRBD1 or TRBD2 (5 bases each). This CDR3 has 15 amino acids. Trimming left V 7 bases short and J 3 bases short, with 16 bases between. The CDR3 loop is CASTSGLAGYNEQFF. CDR3 DNA: TGTGCCAGCACCTCGGGGCTAGCAGGCTACAATGAGCAGTTCTTC.

Many counts were recorded for this clonotype. J is TRBJ1-1 and V is TRBV12-3 or TRBV12-4, with D hard to call. Trimming stripped 4 bases from V and 6 bases from J, with 12 bases between. The CDR3 covers 13 residues. The CDR3 is CASSSFGVAEAFF. In DNA, the CDR3 is TGTGCCAGCAGTTCTTTTGGTGTCGCTGAAGCTTTCTTT.

V usage is TRBV2 and J usage is TRBJ2-1, with 9 bases that match TRBD2. The CDR3 extends over 14 amino acids. V shed 5 bases and J 8 bases; nucleotides not matched to a gene: 7. Germline assignment: CDR1 SNHLY and CDR2 FYNNEI. The CDR3 loop is CASSRPSGTDEQFF. CDR3 coding DNA: TGTGCCAGCAGTAGACCTAGCGGGACCGATGAGCAGTTCTTC.